The 17 T cell receptor beta chains listed next were all sequenced from one sample in a study of blood T cell repertoires in COVID-19. Only in-frame clones appear in the TCRdb table, and some are missing; sequencing was by immunoSEQ multiplex PCR. This sample yields 80,000 to 100,000 clones, of which about 74% are seen a single time; roughly 3.9% belongs to the top ten. Sequences were obtained from peripheral blood. The receptors stem from a man between 70 and 80 years old with COVID-19, enrolled during active disease.

The sample holds a few counts of this clone. The rearrangement joins TRBV7-9 to TRBJ2-1; 11 bases agree with TRBD2. Trimming cost V 2 bases and J 7 bases; bases outside gene matches: 13. The CDR3 extends over 18 amino acids. The germline V gene has CDR1 SEHNR and CDR2 FQNEAQ (reference sequence). The CDR3 region has the DNA TGTGCCAGCAGCTTACCACCCCGACTAGCGGGAAACGGGAATGAGCAGTTCTTC. The encoded protein is CASSLPPRLAGNGNEQFF.

The chain links TRBV20-1 to TRBJ2-1, with D hard to call. The CDR3 consists of 11 residues. The germline CDR1 and CDR2 sequences are DFQATT and SNEGSKA (reference sequence). Trimming pared 3 bases from V and 4 bases from J, leaving 4 bases between. This CDR3 reads CSASQYNEQFF. The CDR3 DNA follows: TGCAGTGCTAGTCAATACAATGAGCAGTTCTTC.

The chain couples TRBV7-2 to TRBJ2-1; a weak D match, TRBD2 (6 bases). V lost 10 bases and J 0 bases, leaving 16 bases between the germline ends. The CDR3 extends over 15 amino acids. Germline assignment: CDR1 SGHTA and CDR2 FQGNSA. CDR3 loop: CAILQAGSSYNEQFF. In DNA form, the CDR3 reads TGTGCCATTCTCCAGGCGGGGAGCTCCTACAATGAGCAGTTCTTC.

The CDR3 region is CATGGAYEQYF. The CDR3 DNA is TGTGCGACGGGGGGCGCGTACGAGCAGTACTTC. The rearrangement uses TRBV19 and TRBJ2-7, with D possibly TRBD2 on 7 matching bases. Germline V CDR1 and CDR2: LNHDA, SQIVND (reference sequence). The CDR3 is 11 amino acids. Filled out from reference TRBV19 and TRBJ2-7, the complete variable domain reads DGGITQSPKYLFRKEGQNVTLSCEQNLNHDAMYWYRQDPGQGLRLIYYSQIVNDFQKGDIAEGYSVSREKKESFPLTVTSAQKNPTAFYLCATGGAYEQYFGPGTRLTVT.

The V call is TRBV11-2, the J call TRBJ2-7; D gene ambiguous. Trimming cost V 4 bases and J 1 base, with 2 bases left between them. Germline values: CDR1 SGHAT, CDR2 FQNNGV. The CDR3 loop spans 11 amino acids. In DNA form, the CDR3 reads TGTGCCAGCAGCTCGTCCTACGAGCAGTACTTC. Protein sequence: CASSSSYEQYF.

This rearrangement joins TRBV5-1 to TRBJ2-7; TRBD2 is a possible D gene (5 bases). V was pared by 0 bases and J by 11 bases, with 18 bases between. Per the germline V gene, CDR1 is SGHRS and CDR2 is YFSETQ. This CDR3 region has 14 residues. CDR3 region: CASSLALPMRAKYF. The CDR3 nucleotides are TGCGCCAGCAGCTTGGCTTTACCAATGCGGGCGAAGTACTTC. Full variable domain (outside the CDR3, taken from reference TRBV5-1 and TRBJ2-7): KAGVTQTPRYLIKTRGQQVTLSCSPISGHRSVSWYQQTPGQGLQFLFEYFSETQRNKGNFPGRFSGRQFSNSRSEMNVSTLELGDSALYLCASSLALPMRAKYFGPGTRLTVT.

This clone has just a few counts. This chain connects TRBV4-3 to TRBJ2-7, with D maybe TRBD1 (5 bases). This CDR3 is built from 14 residues. The V end lost 1 base, the J end lost 2 bases, and 9 bases lay between the germline ends. Germline loops: CDR1 LGHNA, CDR2 YSLEER. The CDR3: CASSQGQGAYEQYF. The CDR3 DNA sequence: TGCGCCAGCAGCCAAGGGCAGGGCGCCTACGAGCAGTACTTC.

The rearrangement joins TRBV3-1 (or the pseudogene TRBV3-2) to TRBJ2-3; D might be TRBD1 (5 bases). Germline V gene lookup returns CDR1 LGHDT and CDR2 YNNKEL (reference sequence). The CDR3 is made up of 15 amino acids. Between the trimmed V and J ends, which lost 0 bases and 6 bases, there was a span of 13 bases. In DNA, the CDR3 is TGTGCCAGCAGCCAAGAGCATCAGGGCTCGGATACGCAGTATTTT. Residues: CASSQEHQGSDTQYF.

Here the CDR3 DNA reads TGTGCCAGCAGAGACTGGGGACAGGGAAAACCAAGCTCCTACAATGAGCAGTTCTTC. As protein: CASRDWGQGKPSSYNEQFF. The J gene is TRBJ2-1, the V gene TRBV21-1; TRBD1, the table's D call, lacks a check against the DNA. TRBV21-1 is given as a pseudogene. The CDR3 is 19 residues long.

The gene calls are TRBV19 and TRBJ2-3; 11 nucleotides align to TRBD2. V was clipped by 5 bases and J by 5 bases; unmatched bases: 6. CDR3 size: 15 residues. Germline V lookup: CDR1 LNHDA, CDR2 SQIVND (reference sequence). Here the CDR3 reads CASSDSGRAGDTQYF. CDR3 coding DNA: TGTGCCAGTAGTGATAGCGGGAGGGCCGGAGATACGCAGTATTTT.

This clone occurred once. The chain carries TRBV5-1 and TRBJ2-7, with TRBD2 matching over 9 bases. The CDR3 loop spans 17 amino acids. V lost 0 bases and J lost 0; bases outside the gene matches: 7. Per germline, CDR1 SGHRS and CDR2 YFSETQ. This CDR3 is CASSLGGGRASSYEQYF. The CDR3 coding sequence is TGCGCCAGCAGCTTGGGTGGCGGGAGGGCCAGCTCCTACGAGCAGTACTTC.

The chain uses TRBV5-1 and TRBJ2-7; TRBD1 matches 11 bases. Per the germline V gene, CDR1 is SGHRS and CDR2 is YFSETQ. The CDR3 extends over 16 amino acids. Trimming took 4 bases from V and 3 from J; bases not matched to a gene: 9. The CDR3 DNA follows: TGCGCCAGCAGCCTACCACCGGGACAGGGGGACTACGAGCAGTACTTC. It encodes CASSLPPGQGDYEQYF.

This clone was recorded once. This rearrangement joins TRBV24-1 to TRBJ2-3, with D perhaps TRBD1 (5 bases). V dropped 4 bases and J dropped 2 bases, with 18 bases sitting between them. Germline CDR1 reads KGHDR; CDR2 reads SFDVKD. The CDR3 is made up of 17 amino acids. The CDR3 is CATSEPQGNRHTDTQYF. The CDR3 region has the DNA TGTGCCACCAGTGAACCCCAGGGAAACCGCCACACAGATACGCAGTATTTT.

DNA of the CDR3: TGTGCCAGCAGTACCAGGACAGGGGGCAACTATGGCTACACCTTC. It encodes CASSTRTGGNYGYTF. V and J are TRBV6-5 and TRBJ1-2, with 11 bases aligning to TRBD1. Looked up from germline, CDR1 is MNHEY and CDR2 is SVGAGI. The CDR3 consists of 15 residues. J gave up 2 bases and V 5 bases, and 4 bases lay outside the gene matches.

This clone was seen repeatedly, ten times or more. The CDR3 reads CASSSRERGTREQYF. The CDR3 nucleotides are TGTGCCAGCAGCTCTCGTGAGCGGGGGACCCGCGAGCAGTACTTC. This rearrangement joins TRBV7-2 to TRBJ2-7, with 8 bases fitting TRBD2. Germline V CDR1 and CDR2: SGHTA, FQGNSA. After removal of 4 bases from V and 6 bases from J, the junction contained 11 bases not matched to a gene. The CDR3 extends over 15 amino acids.

V and J are TRBV28 and TRBJ2-7; 7 bases line up with TRBD2. The germline CDR1 and CDR2 sequences are MDHEN and SYDVKM. The length of the CDR3 is 15 residues. V was pared by 0 bases and J by 1 base, with 3 bases of the junction left unmatched. CDR3 DNA sequence: TGTGCCAGCAGTTTATGGGCTAGCGGATCCTACGAGCAGTACTTC. This sequence encodes CASSLWASGSYEQYF.

CDR3 amino acids: CASAPPWVGEGGTQYF. In DNA, the CDR3 is TGTGCTAGTGCCCCACCCTGGGTAGGGGAAGGGGGTACGCAGTATTTT. This sequence joins TRBV12-5 and TRBJ2-3; a possible D gene is TRBD1 (6 bases). Germline loops: CDR1 LGHNT, CDR2 FRNRAP. The CDR3 is made up of 16 amino acids. Trimming removed 7 bases from V and 8 bases from J, with 25 bases in between.